These T cell receptor beta chains were read from a single sample in a study of CD8+CD57+ T cells in acquired aplastic anemia. TCRdb redid the calling of the reads with MiXCR, one entry per CDR3 protein. This sample has 80,000 to 100,000 distinct CDR3 sequences, with 55% to 75% found just once. Sequenced sample: sorted CD4+, CD8+, or CD8+CD57+ T cells (not recorded which) from PBMCs. These receptors were taken from a human donor with aplastic anemia. The CDR3 runs from the conserved cysteine through the conserved F or W. A D gene is named only where the DNA matches it firmly. Expanded clones get a size class; other rows say once, few or many, or leave the size out.

j_call v_call clone_size cdr3_length d_call cdr3_aa cdr3_nt
TRBJ2-5 TRBV7-9 NA 13 TRBD2 CASSPGGTETQYF TGTGCCAGCAGCCCGGGAGGGACAGAGACCCAGTACTTC
TRBJ1-1 TRBV12-3/TRBV12-4 NA 15 NA CASSFHSDRATEAFF TGTGCCAGCAGTTTCCACTCAGACAGAGCGACTGAAGCTTTCTTT
TRBJ1-1 TRBV19 many 16 TRBD1 CASRRGPGQGNTEAFF TGTGCCAGTAGGCGAGGACCGGGACAGGGGAACACTGAAGCTTTCTTT
TRBJ2-7 TRBV15 NA 13 NA CATSTFREGGQYF TGTGCCACCAGCACCTTCCGGGAAGGAGGGCAGTACTTC
TRBJ2-3 TRBV12-3/TRBV12-4 NA 15 NA CASSFRTNSTDTQYF TGTGCCAGCAGTTTTAGGACCAATAGCACAGATACGCAGTATTTT
TRBJ2-7 TRBV20-1 NA 16 TRBD2 CSASGTSGRGHMEQYF TGCAGTGCTAGCGGGACTAGCGGGAGGGGGCATATGGAGCAGTACTTC
TRBJ2-5 TRBV19 NA 15 TRBD1 CASRTGTGGGKTQYF TGTGCCAGTAGGACCGGGACAGGGGGAGGAAAGACCCAGTACTTC
TRBJ2-1 TRBV20-1 NA 15 TRBD2 CSATSLAGVTNEQFF TGCAGTGCTACTTCCCTGGCGGGAGTTACGAATGAGCAGTTCTTC
TRBJ2-1 TRBV20-1 NA 16 TRBD2 CSATGTSGSFSNEQFF TGCAGTGCTACTGGGACTAGCGGGAGTTTCTCCAATGAGCAGTTCTTC
TRBJ1-3 TRBV9 NA 17 NA CASSVTPWGGSGNTIYF TGTGCCAGCAGCGTAACACCCTGGGGGGGCTCTGGAAACACCATATATTTT
TRBJ2-3 TRBV24-1 NA 11 NA CATRQGDTQYF TGTGCCACGAGACAAGGGGATACGCAGTATTTT
TRBJ1-2 TRBV24-1 once 15 TRBD1 CATSDSGTAIYGYTF TGTGCCACCAGTGATTCCGGGACAGCCATCTATGGCTACACCTTC
TRBJ2-1 TRBV27 NA 14 NA CASSLGQGIGEQFF TGTGCCAGCAGTTTAGGCCAGGGCATTGGGGAGCAGTTCTTC
TRBJ2-7 TRBV7-7 NA 14 NA CASSSEPTFYEQYF TGTGCCAGCAGCTCAGAGCCTACGTTCTACGAGCAGTACTTC
TRBJ1-2 TRBV12-3/TRBV12-4 NA 16 TRBD1 CASRPGQGDRVYGYTF TGTGCCAGCAGACCGGGACAGGGGGATCGTGTCTATGGCTACACCTTC
TRBJ1-5 TRBV20-1 NA 14 NA CSATRGRSNRPQHF TGCAGTGCTACGCGGGGAAGGAGCAATCGGCCCCAGCATTTT
TRBJ2-7 TRBV9 NA 14 NA CASSVGQDLYEQYF TGTGCCAGCAGCGTAGGTCAGGACCTCTACGAGCAGTACTTC
TRBJ1-1 TRBV19 NA 12 NA CASSIAGAEAFF TGTGCCAGTAGTATCGCGGGGGCTGAAGCTTTCTTT
TRBJ1-3 TRBV7-6 NA 15 NA CASSRTTDSGNTIYF TGTGCCAGCAGCCGAACGACGGACTCTGGAAACACCATATATTTT
TRBJ1-5 TRBV20-1 few 15 TRBD1 CSAGPGQVGDQPQHF TGCAGTGCGGGACCGGGACAGGTAGGCGATCAGCCCCAGCATTTT
TRBJ2-3 TRBV7-3 NA 13 NA CASSKVFTDKQYF TGTGCCAGCAGCAAAGTCTTCACAGATAAGCAGTATTTT
TRBJ2-5 TRBV19 NA 14 NA CASSSRRTKETQYF TGTGCCAGTAGTAGTCGGAGGACCAAAGAGACCCAGTACTTC
TRBJ1-3 TRBV10-1 few 15 NA CASSESMASGNTIYF TGCGCCAGCAGTGAGTCAATGGCGTCTGGAAACACCATATATTTT
TRBJ1-1 TRBV2 NA 14 NA CASTIDRTGTEAFF TGTGCCAGCACCATCGACAGAACGGGTACTGAAGCTTTCTTT
TRBJ1-1 TRBV19 NA 15 NA CASSIVGIWDTEAFF TGTGCCAGTAGTATAGTCGGTATTTGGGACACTGAAGCTTTCTTT